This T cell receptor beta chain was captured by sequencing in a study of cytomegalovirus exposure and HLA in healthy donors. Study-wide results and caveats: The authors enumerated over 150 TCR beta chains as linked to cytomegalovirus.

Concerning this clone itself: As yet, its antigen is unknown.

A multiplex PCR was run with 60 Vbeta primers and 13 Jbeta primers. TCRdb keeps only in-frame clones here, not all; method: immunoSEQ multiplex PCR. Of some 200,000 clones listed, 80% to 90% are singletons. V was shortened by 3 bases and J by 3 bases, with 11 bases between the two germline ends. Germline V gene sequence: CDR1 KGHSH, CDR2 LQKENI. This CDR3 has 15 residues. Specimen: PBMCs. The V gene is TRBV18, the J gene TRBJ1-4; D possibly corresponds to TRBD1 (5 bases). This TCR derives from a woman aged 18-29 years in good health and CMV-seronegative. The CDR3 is CASSPQGGSNEKLFF. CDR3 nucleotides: TGTGCCAGCTCACCGCAGGGAGGTTCTAATGAAAAACTGTTTTTT.